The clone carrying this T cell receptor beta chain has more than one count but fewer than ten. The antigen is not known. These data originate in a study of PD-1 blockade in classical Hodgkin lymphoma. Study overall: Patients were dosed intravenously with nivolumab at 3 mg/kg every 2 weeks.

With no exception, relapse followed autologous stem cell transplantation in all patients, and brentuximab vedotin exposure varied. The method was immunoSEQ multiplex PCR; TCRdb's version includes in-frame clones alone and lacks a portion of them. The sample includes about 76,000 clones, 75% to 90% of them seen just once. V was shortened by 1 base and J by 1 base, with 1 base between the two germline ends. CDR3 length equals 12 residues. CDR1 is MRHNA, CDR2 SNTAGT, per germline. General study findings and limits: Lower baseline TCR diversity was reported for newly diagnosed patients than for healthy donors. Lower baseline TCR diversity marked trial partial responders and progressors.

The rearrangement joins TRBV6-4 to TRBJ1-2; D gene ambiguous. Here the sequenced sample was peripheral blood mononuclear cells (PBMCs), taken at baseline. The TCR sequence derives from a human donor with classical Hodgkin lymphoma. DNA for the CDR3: TGTGCCAGCAGTGACTTTAACTATGGCTACACCTTC. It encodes CASSDFNYGYTF.